This TCR beta chain appears in the sequencing data of a study of shared clonotypes between healthy human individuals (dated by TCRdb to 2020 to 2021). Regarding the complete study: The cohort comprised a couple of women and a few men aged 18 to 49 years. For each donor, CD4 naive and CD4 memory were each given three plates, CD8 naive was given two plates, and CD8 memory was given one plate. To estimate repertoire size and how much clonotypes are shared between individuals, the study performed deep sequencing of blood TCR repertoires from about five healthy adults. Different laboratories and diverse techniques were used to prepare libraries and sequence TCR repertoires, to increase sequencing depth and limit assay-specific biases. Per donor, leukapheresis produced somewhere between about 0.8 and 9.5 billion PBMCs.

Via the germline V gene (reference sequence), CDR1 is SEHNR and CDR2 FQNEAQ. V gives up 5 bases and J gives up 3 bases, and the segment between their germline ends measures 5 bases. The CDR3 numbers 12 residues from cysteine through phenylalanine. Here the CDR3 DNA is all that survives: 36 bases in frame from base 1. CD8 naive samples were obtained by positive selection for CCR7 among CD45RO-negative cells, yielding a CD45RA+CCR7+ population from which TemRA cells were excluded. The donors were healthy, HIV-negative adults with no recently reported acute infections or vaccinations. All donors were Caucasian adults living in Nashville, Tennessee, USA. After blood collection by leukapheresis, PBMCs were isolated using Ficoll-Histopaque density gradient centrifugation and then cryopreserved in the vapor phase of liquid nitrogen. Analytical flow cytometry was used to check the purity and quantity of each magnetically sorted T cell population. Genomic DNA was isolated from each sorted fraction and quantified by UV absorbance on a Nanodrop 2000c.

With respect to this clone: Its antigen remains undetermined. Base quality data are lacking; no much larger clone is found one base away.

Using the deep immunoSEQ assay, TCR CDR3 regions were amplified from genomic DNA by multiplex PCR. Extracted genomic DNA from each cell subset was spread evenly across all wells of several immunoSEQ 96-well plates, with each plate serving as a replicate. For sorted subsets, 200 to 250 ng of genomic DNA, equivalent to tens of thousands of T cell genomes, went into each replicate PCR. The purified libraries were quantified using a Qubit 3.0 fluorometer, sized with a Bioanalyzer 2100, and then quantified again using the KAPA Library Quantification kit. Every immunoSEQ 96-well plate was sequenced on a separate single-read 150-cycle Illumina NextSeq 550 flow cell. In the original analysis: The immunoSEQ output contained only junctional sequences without quality scores, so filtering could not match that applied to full-length reads. To assign V/J genes and CDR3, sequences were annotated using PyIR, a Python wrapper for IgBLAST v1.9, with IMGT germline references. Reads were filtered out if the reads had weak V/J assignments (E-value above 1e-6), no CDR3, stop codons, out-of-frame junctions, or ambiguous translated residues. V3J clonotypes were defined as sequences sharing an identical inferred V gene, J gene, and CDR3 amino acid sequence. Percentage overlap between repertoires was calculated by dividing the number of shared unique clonotypes by the size of the smaller repertoire. RTK rarefaction, the Chao1 estimator, and Recon v2.1 estimates of unobserved clonotypes were used to assess repertoire richness. Generation probabilities were computed with OLGA for all TCRbeta clonotypes obtained by the gDNA method from a handful of donors. TCRdb took over this immuneACCESS table, retaining in-frame rearrangements with V and J assigned. Such tables are incomplete; in checked studies, under half of the missing clones stem from an unresolved V gene, and the remainder is unexplained. V, J and clone size were drawn from that table, and D and trimming were deduced from the DNA. This sample holds around 2.1 million clones; more than 85% were observed only once. More than 1.5% of the sample comes from the top ten.

Beyond this particular receptor, the publication reports: Based on pairwise subsampling, the degree of clonotype sharing among donors was expected to be affected by sequencing depth. Because the study included only a small number of donors, the genetic and exposure-history diversity represented was limited. When a handful of donors were compared, the shared fraction of clonotypes was around 4.6% for naive CD4, around 3.6% for naive CD8, roughly 2.3% for memory CD4, and approximately 0.4% for memory CD8. Estimated clonotype richness was generally larger for naive than for memory subsets. Compared with non-shared clonotypes, the clonotypes found in all four sorted-subset donors had higher generation probabilities. Sampling was restricted to blood, and TCR repertoires in tissues likely differ from the TCR repertoires found in blood. Even with the large sequencing depth, rarefaction of the sorted-subset datasets indicated that sequencing was incomplete.

The sequencing input was naive CD8+ T cells from PBMCs. According to the study, the label for this sample's cell subset or site signals: CD45RA+CCR7+. In this chain, TRBV7-9 is recombined with TRBJ1-5; too little of a D gene remains to name it. The TCR originated in a man aged 18 to 35 in good health. Some clones in this sample may be carry-over from other donors' samples. The DNA sequence is given as TGTGCCAGCAGCCAAAACAATCAGCCCCAGCATTTT. It encodes CASSQNNQPQHF.